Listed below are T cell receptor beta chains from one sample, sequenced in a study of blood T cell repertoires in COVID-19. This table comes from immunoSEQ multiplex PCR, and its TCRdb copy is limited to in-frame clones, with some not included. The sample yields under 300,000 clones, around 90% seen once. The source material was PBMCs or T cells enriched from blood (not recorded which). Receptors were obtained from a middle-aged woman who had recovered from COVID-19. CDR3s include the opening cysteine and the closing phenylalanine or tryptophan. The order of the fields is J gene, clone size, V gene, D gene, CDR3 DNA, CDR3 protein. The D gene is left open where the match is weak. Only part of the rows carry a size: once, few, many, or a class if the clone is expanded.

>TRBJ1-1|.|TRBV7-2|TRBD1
TGTGCCAGCAGCCCTCCGAGGGGGCAGAACACTGAAGCTTTCTTT
CASSPPRGQNTEAFF
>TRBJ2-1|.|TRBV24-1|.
TGTGCCACCAGTGATTTCAGGGGCGATGAGCAGTTCTTC
CATSDFRGDEQFF
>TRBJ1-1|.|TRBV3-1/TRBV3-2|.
TGTGCCAGCAGCCAAGCTGGACAGAACACTGAAGCTTTCTTT
CASSQAGQNTEAFF
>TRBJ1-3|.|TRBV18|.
TGTGCCAGCTCACCGGACAGTGCGGGAAACACCATATATTTT
CASSPDSAGNTIYF
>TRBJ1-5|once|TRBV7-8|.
TGTGCCAGCAGGGGTGCGGGTAGCAATCAGCCCCAGCATTTT
CASRGAGSNQPQHF
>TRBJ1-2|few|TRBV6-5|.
TGTGCCAGCAGTACCAGGGAGCGGGACTATGGCTACACCTTC
CASSTRERDYGYTF
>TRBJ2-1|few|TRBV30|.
TGTGCCTGGAGTGTACTTATTAGCGCATACAATGAGCAGTTCTTC
CAWSVLISAYNEQFF
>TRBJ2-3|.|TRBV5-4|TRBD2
TGTGCCAGCAGTTTGACTAGCGGGAGGGCCAATACGCAGTATTTT
CASSLTSGRANTQYF
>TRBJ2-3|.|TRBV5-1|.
TGCGCCAGCAGCTTGGGGGACTCCTCAAGGAACACAGATACGCAGTATTTT
CASSLGDSSRNTDTQYF
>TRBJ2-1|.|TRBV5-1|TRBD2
TGCGCCAGCAGCTTGACTAGCGGGAGGGTTGGCAATGAGCAGTTCTTC
CASSLTSGRVGNEQFF
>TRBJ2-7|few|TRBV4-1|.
TGCGCCAGCAGCCAAGAGGCCCGCACCTACGAGCAGTACTTC
CASSQEARTYEQYF
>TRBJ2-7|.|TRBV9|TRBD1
TGTGCCAGCAGCGTAGCTCCGGGACAGACCTACGAGCAGTACTTC
CASSVAPGQTYEQYF
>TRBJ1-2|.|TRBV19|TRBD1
TGTGCCAGTAGTATACAGGGGGCTCGGTATGGCTACACCTTC
CASSIQGARYGYTF
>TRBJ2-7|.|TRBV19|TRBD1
TGTGCCAGTAGTCCCCGGGACAGCCTTTACGAGCAGTACTTC
CASSPRDSLYEQYF
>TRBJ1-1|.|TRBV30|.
TGTGCCTGTCCGAAAGGGGAGGGGTACACTGAAGCTTTCTTT
CACPKGEGYTEAFF
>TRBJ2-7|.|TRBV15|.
TGTGCCACCAGCAGAGTACAGGACCCTCCCTACGAGCAGTACTTC
CATSRVQDPPYEQYF
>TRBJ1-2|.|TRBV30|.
TGTGCCTGGACCCGGGGTGAGGCTTTGGGCTACACCTTC
CAWTRGEALGYTF
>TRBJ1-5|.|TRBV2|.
TGTGCCAGCAGTAAGAACCCGACTACCTATCAGCCCCAGCATTTT
CASSKNPTTYQPQHF
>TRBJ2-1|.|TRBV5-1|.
TGCGCCAGCAGCACGGGACAACAGTACAATGAGCAGTTCTTC
CASSTGQQYNEQFF
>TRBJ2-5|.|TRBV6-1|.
TGTGCCAGCAGTGAAAGACAGATCCAAGAGACCCAGTACTTC
CASSERQIQETQYF